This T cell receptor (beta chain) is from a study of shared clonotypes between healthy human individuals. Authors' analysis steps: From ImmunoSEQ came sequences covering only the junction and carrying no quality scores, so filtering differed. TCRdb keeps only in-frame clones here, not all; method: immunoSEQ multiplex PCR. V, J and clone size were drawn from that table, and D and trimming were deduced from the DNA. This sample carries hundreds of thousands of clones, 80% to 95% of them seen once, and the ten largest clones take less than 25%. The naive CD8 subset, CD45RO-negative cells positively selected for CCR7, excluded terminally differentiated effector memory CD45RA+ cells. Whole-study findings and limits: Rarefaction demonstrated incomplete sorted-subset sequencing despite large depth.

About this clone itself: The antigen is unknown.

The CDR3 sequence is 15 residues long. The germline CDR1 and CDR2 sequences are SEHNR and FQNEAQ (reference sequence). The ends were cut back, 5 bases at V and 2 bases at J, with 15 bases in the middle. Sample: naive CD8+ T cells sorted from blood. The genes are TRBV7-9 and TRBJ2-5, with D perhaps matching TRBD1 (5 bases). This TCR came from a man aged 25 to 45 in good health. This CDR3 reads CASSSLDNSQETQYF. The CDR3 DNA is TGTGCCAGCAGCAGCCTGGACAATTCGCAAGAGACCCAGTACTTC. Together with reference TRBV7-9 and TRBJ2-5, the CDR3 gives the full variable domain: DTGVSQNPRHKITKRGQNVTFRCDPISEHNRLYWYRQTLGQGPEFLTYFQNEAQLEKSRLLSDRFSAERPKGSFSTLEIQRTEQGDSAMYLCASSSLDNSQETQYFGPGTRLLVL.